The 2 T cell receptor beta chains listed next were all sequenced from one sample in a study of siplizumab effects on memory and regulatory T cells. Sequenced by immunoSEQ multiplex PCR; TCRdb stores in-frame clones only, minus some. Here the sample spans approximately 110,000 clones, about 90% being singletons. Sequenced: Tregs sorted from blood. The receptors were gathered from a human donor in good health.

The chain is built from TRBV7-8 and TRBJ1-2; D is unclear. Trimming removed 1 base from V and 8 bases from J, with 8 bases in between. Germline V CDR1 and CDR2: SGHVS, FQNEAQ. The CDR3 extends over 12 amino acids. This CDR3 reads CASSLVGEGYTF. In nucleotides, the CDR3 is TGTGCCAGCAGCTTAGTGGGTGAGGGCTACACCTTC.

This sequence joins TRBV10-3 and TRBJ1-5; D is perhaps TRBD1 (5 bases). CDR3 size: 14 residues. Germline lookup yields CDR1 ENHRY and CDR2 SYGVKD. Trimming stripped 6 bases from V and 3 bases from J, with 12 bases between. CDR3 DNA: TGTGCCATCAGGGGGACGGGCTCCAATCAGCCCCAGCATTTT. Protein product: CAIRGTGSNQPQHF.